The rows below give T cell receptor beta chains drawn from one sample of a study of T cells in Graves' hyperthyroidism and ophthalmopathy. Each CDR3 protein gets one entry after TCRdb re-called the multiplex PCR reads with MiXCR. The data hold approximately 400,000 distinct CDR3 sequences, with 11% to 15% observed a single time. The sample comprised blood. These receptors originate from a man between 45 and 60 years old with Graves' ophthalmopathy. Each CDR3 is given with its conserved first and last residue.

j_call,v_call,cdr3_aa
TRBJ2-2,TRBV11-2,CASSSMRRGLVGELFF
TRBJ2-7,TRBV5-6,CASSRATYEQYF
TRBJ1-2,TRBV27,CASSTVPEDGYTF
TRBJ2-1,TRBV9,CASSRIAGGPGNNEQFF
TRBJ2-5,TRBV11-1,CASSQEYRGETQYF
TRBJ1-2,TRBV19,CASSISRSGYTF
TRBJ2-2,TRBV5-5,CASSSGLNTGELFF
TRBJ2-7,TRBV19,CASSGTSGSQQYF
TRBJ1-5,TRBV28,CASRHTAQPQHF
TRBJ1-1,TRBV29-1,CSVRSGDGEAFF
TRBJ2-2,TRBV6-1,CASSGTRVTGELFF
TRBJ2-1,TRBV20-1,CSAKDTYNEQFF
TRBJ2-7,TRBV28,CASIPGPGQPSTEQYF
TRBJ2-3,TRBV9,CASSVGSDTQYF
TRBJ2-7,TRBV2,CASSEALVSGASSYEQYF
TRBJ2-1,TRBV10-3,CAAGPYNEQFF
TRBJ2-5,TRBV12-3/TRBV12-4,CASSPGSAQETQYF
TRBJ1-5,TRBV29-1,CSVGSGVAQPQHF